In this sample, the clone carrying this T cell receptor (beta chain) turned up a few times. The antigen is unknown. A multiplex PCR was run with 60 Vbeta primers and 13 Jbeta primers. TCRdb's table, derived via immunoSEQ multiplex PCR, lists solely in-frame clones and lacks some. The sample holds 150,000 to 200,000 clones, approximately 9.5% seen once. Germline V lookup: CDR1 SGHAT, CDR2 FQNNGV. This CDR3 has 14 amino acids. With V trimmed by 4 bases and J by 10 bases, 12 bases remained unmatched. This specimen comes from a study of cytomegalovirus exposure and HLA in healthy donors. Study-wide points: Evidence from a later analysis indicated that most CMV-associated TCR beta chains looked HLA-restricted. Researchers reported in a later analysis that a missense DCLRE1C variant was tied to TCR beta V- and J-gene trimming. Cytomegalovirus status, reportedly, was diagnosed with high specificity and sensitivity by the classifier.

This clonotype was sampled from a woman younger than 45 in good health and CMV-seropositive. The specimen sequenced was PBMCs. V and J are TRBV11-2 and TRBJ1-2; TRBD1 matches at 7 bases. Here the CDR3 reads CASSSITGDSPYTF. The CDR3 region has the DNA TGTGCCAGCAGCTCAATAACAGGGGACTCGCCCTACACCTTC.